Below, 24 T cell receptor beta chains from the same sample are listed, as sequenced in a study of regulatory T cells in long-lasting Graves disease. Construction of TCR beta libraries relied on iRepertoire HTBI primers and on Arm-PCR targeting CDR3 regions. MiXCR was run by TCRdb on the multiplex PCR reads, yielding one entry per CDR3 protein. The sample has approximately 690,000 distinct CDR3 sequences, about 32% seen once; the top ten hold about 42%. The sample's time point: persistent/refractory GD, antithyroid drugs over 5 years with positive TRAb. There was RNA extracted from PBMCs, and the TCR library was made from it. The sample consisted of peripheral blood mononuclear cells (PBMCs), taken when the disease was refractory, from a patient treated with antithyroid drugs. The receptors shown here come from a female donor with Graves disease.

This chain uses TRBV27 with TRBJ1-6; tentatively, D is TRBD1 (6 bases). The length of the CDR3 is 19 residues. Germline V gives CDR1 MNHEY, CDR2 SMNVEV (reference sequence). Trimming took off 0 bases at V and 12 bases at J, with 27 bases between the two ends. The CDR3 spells CASSLSRINYQGRELPLHF. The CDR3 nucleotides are TGTGCCAGCAGTTTATCCCGGATAAATTACCAGGGGAGGGAATTACCCCTCCACTTT.

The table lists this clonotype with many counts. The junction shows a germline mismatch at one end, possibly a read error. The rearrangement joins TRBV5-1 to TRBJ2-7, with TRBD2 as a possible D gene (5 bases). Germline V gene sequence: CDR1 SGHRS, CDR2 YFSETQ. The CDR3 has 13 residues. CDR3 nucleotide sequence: TGTGCCAGCAGTTTAGGGAGCTCCTACGAGCAGTACTTC. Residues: CASSLGSSYEQYF.

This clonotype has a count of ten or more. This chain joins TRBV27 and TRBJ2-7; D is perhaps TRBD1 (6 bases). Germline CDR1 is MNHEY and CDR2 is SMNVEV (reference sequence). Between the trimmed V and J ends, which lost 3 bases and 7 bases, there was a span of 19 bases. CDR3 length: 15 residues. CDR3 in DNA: TGTGCCAGCAGTTTCCGAAACCCCAATGGACAGGAGCAGTACTTC. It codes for CASSFRNPNGQEQYF.

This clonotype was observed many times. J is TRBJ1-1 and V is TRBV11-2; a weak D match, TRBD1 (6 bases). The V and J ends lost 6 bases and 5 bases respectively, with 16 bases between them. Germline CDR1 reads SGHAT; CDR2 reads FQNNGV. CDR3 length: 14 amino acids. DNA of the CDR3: TGTGCCAGCAGTCCCACAGGGCCTGGTACTGAAGCTTTCTTT. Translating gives CASSPTGPGTEAFF.

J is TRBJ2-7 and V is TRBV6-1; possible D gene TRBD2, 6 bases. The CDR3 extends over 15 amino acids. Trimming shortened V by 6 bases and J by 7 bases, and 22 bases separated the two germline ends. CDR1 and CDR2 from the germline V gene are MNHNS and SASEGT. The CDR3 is CASRSRVRGLLEQYF. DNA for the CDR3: TGTGCCAGCAGATCTAGGGTACGGGGACTCCTAGAGCAGTACTTC.

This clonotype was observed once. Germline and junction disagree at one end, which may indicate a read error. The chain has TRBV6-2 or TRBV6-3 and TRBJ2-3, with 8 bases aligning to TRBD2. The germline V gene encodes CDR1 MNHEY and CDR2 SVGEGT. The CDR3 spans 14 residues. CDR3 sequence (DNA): TGTGCCAGCAAGCGGGAGTTGGGCACAGGTACGCAGTATTTT. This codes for CASKRELGTGTQYF.

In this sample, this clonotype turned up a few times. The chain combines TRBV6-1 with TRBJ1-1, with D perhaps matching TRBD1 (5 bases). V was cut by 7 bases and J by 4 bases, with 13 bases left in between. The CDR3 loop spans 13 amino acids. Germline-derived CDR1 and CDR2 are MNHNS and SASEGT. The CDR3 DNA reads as TGTGCCAGCAAAGCAGGGTTCGGCACTGAAGCTTTCTTT. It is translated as CASKAGFGTEAFF.

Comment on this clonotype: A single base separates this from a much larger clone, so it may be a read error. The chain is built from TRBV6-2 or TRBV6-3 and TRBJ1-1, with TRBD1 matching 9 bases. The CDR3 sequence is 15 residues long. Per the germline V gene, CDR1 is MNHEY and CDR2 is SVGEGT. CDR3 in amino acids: CACSRNRGPNTEAFF. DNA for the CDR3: TGTGCCTGCAGTCGAAACAGGGGGCCGAACACTGAAGCTTTCTTT.

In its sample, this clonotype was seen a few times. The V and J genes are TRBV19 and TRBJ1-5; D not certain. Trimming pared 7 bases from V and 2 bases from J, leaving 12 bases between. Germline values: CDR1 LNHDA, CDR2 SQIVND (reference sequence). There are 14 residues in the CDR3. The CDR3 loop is CASKGGQGNQPQHF. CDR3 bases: TGTGCCAGTAAGGGAGGGCAGGGCAATCAGCCCCAGCATTTT.

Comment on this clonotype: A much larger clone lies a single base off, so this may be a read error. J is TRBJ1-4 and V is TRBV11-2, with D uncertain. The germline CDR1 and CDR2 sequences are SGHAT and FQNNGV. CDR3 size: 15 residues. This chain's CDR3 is CVSTTQDTTNEKLFF. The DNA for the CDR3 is TGTGTCAGCACCACCCAAGACACAACTAATGAAAAACTGTTTTTT.

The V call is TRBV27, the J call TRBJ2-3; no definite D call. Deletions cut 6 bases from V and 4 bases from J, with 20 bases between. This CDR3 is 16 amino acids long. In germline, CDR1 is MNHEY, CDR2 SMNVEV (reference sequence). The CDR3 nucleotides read TGTGCCAGCAGCTCCCACAGTGGGCCGTTTGCAGATACGCAGTATTTT. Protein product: CASSSHSGPFADTQYF.

The CDR3 sequence: CASSTTGTGGAKAEAFF. In DNA form, the CDR3 reads TGTGCCAGCAGTACAACCGGGACAGGGGGCGCAAAGGCTGAAGCTTTCTTT. J is TRBJ1-1 and V is TRBV28; 12 nucleotides line up with TRBD1. The CDR3 is 17 amino acids. Per the germline V gene, CDR1 is MDHEN and CDR2 is SYDVKM. V gave up 5 bases and J gave up 6 bases; unmatched junction bases: 13. Using reference TRBV28 and TRBJ1-1 for the parts outside the CDR3, the full variable domain is DVKVTQSSRYLVKRTGEKVFLECVQDMDHENMFWYRQDPGLGLRLIYFSYDVKMKEKGDIPEGYSVSREKKERFSLILESASTNQTSMYLCASSTTGTGGAKAEAFFGQGTRLTVV.

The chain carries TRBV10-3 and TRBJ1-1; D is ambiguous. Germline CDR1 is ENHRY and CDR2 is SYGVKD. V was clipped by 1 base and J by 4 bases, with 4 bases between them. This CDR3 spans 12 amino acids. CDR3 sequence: CAISEWTTEAFF. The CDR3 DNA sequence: TGTGCCATCAGTGAGTGGACCACTGAAGCTTTCTTT.

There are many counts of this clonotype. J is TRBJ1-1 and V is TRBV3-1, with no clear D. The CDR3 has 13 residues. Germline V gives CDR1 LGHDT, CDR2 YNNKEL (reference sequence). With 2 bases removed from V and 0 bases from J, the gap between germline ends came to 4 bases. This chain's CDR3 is CASSQQVNTEAFF. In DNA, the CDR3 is TGTGCCAGCAGCCAACAAGTGAACACTGAAGCTTTCTTT. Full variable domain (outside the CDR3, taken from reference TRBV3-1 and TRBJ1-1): DTAVSQTPKYLVTQMGNDKSIKCEQNLGHDTMYWYKQDSKKFLKIMFSYNNKELIINETVPNRFSPKSPDKAHLNLHINSLELGDSAVYFCASSQQVNTEAFFGQGTRLTVV.

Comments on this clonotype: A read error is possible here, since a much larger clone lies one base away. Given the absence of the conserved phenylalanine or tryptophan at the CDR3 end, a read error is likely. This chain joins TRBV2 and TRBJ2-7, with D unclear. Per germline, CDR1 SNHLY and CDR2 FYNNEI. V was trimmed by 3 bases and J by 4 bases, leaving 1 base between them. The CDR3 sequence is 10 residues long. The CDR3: CASSDYEQYS. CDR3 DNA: TGTGCCAGCAGTGATTACGAGCAGTACTCC.

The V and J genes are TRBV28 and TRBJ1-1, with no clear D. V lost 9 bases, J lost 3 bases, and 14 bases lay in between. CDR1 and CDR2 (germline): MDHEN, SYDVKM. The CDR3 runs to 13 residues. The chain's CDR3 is CASLIPGYTEAFF. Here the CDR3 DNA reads TGTGCCAGTCTTATTCCGGGGTACACTGAAGCTTTCTTT. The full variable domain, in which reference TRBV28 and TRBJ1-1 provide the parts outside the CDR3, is DVKVTQSSRYLVKRTGEKVFLECVQDMDHENMFWYRQDPGLGLRLIYFSYDVKMKEKGDIPEGYSVSREKKERFSLILESASTNQTSMYLCASLIPGYTEAFFGQGTRLTVV.

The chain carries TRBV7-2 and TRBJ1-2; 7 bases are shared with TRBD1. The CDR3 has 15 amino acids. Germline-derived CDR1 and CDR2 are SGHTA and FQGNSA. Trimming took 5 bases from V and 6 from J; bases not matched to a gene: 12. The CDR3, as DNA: TGTGCCAGCAGCCCCAGGGGGGGGGGGTTGCATGGCTACACCTTC. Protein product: CASSPRGGGLHGYTF.

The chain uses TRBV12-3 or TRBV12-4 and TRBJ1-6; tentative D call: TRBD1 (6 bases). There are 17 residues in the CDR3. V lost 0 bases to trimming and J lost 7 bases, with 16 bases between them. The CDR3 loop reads CASSLASRGYFNSPLHF. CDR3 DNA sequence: TGTGCCAGCAGTTTAGCGAGTAGGGGGTATTTCAATTCACCCCTCCACTTT.

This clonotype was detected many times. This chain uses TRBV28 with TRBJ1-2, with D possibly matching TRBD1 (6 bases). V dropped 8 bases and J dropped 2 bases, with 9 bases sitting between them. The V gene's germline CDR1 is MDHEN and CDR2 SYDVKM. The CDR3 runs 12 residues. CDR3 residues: CASSRGNYGYTF. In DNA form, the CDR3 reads TGTGCCAGCTCAAGGGGGAACTATGGCTACACCTTC.

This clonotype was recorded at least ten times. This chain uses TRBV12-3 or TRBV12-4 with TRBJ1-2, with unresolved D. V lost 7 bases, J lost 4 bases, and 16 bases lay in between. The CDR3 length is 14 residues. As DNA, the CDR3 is TGTGCCAGCACCTTGACGGGAGAAGGCTATGGCTACACCTTC. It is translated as CASTLTGEGYGYTF.

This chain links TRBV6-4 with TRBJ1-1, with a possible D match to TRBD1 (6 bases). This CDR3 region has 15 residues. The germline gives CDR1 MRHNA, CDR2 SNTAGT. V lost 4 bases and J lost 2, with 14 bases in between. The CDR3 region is CASSGKQGGNTEAFF. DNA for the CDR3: TGTGCCAGCAGTGGCAAACAGGGCGGCAACACTGAAGCTTTCTTT.

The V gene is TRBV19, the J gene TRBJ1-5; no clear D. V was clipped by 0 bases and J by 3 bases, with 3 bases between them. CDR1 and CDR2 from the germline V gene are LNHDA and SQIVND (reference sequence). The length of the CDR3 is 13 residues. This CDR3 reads CASSIDDNQPQHF. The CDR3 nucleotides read TGTGCCAGTAGTATAGATGACAATCAGCCCCAGCATTTT.

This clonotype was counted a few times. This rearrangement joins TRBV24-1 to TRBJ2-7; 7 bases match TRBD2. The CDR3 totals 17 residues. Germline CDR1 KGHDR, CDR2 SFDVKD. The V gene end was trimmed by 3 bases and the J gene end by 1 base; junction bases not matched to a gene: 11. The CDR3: CATSDRSGVESSYEQYF. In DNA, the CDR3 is TGTGCCACCAGTGATCGGAGCGGGGTGGAGTCGTCCTACGAGCAGTACTTC.

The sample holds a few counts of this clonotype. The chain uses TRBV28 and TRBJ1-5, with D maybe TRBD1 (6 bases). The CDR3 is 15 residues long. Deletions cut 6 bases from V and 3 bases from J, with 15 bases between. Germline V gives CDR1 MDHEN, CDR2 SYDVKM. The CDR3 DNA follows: TGTGCCAGCAGCACGGCCGGGGGGGCCAATCAGCCCCAGCATTTT. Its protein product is CASSTAGGANQPQHF.